These T cell receptor beta chains were read from a single sample in a study of T-cell reconstitution after alpha-beta-depleted transplantation in children. In TCRdb, the PCR reads were re-called with MiXCR into one record per CDR3 protein. The sample carries just under 550,000 distinct CDR3 sequences, around 16% recorded once. The source was PBMCs from the stem cell graft donor, collected from the stem cell graft. Receptors originate from a human donor who donated a stem cell graft to a child with acute lymphoblastic leukemia. The CDR3 runs from the conserved cysteine through the conserved F or W. Fields, in order: V gene, clone size, J gene, D gene, CDR3 protein, CDR3 DNA. The D gene is left open where the match is weak. Clone size is stated in some rows and not others, as once, few, many or a class when expanded.

>TRBV7-9|few|TRBJ2-7|.
CASSVELIGASGEQYF
TGTGCCAGCAGCGTCGAACTCATCGGGGCCTCGGGAGAGCAGTACTTC
>TRBV7-9|few|TRBJ2-1|TRBD2
CASSTTSGGNYNEQFF
TGTGCCAGCAGCACTACTAGCGGGGGTAACTACAATGAGCAGTTCTTC
>TRBV6-2/TRBV6-3|few|TRBJ1-2|.
CASSDWTGNYGYTF
TGTGCCAGCAGTGACTGGACGGGGAACTATGGCTACACCTTC
>TRBV5-1|few|TRBJ2-3|.
CASSLYGDGNTDTQYF
TGCGCCAGCAGCTTGTACGGGGATGGCAACACAGATACGCAGTATTTT
>TRBV7-8|.|TRBJ2-3|.
CASSPGRFTDTQYF
TGTGCCAGCAGTCCGGGACGTTTCACAGATACGCAGTATTTT
>TRBV3-1|.|TRBJ2-5|TRBD2
CASSSGVAGEMETQYF
TGTGCCAGCAGTTCGGGGGTAGCGGGAGAAATGGAGACCCAGTACTTC
>TRBV11-2|.|TRBJ2-1|.
CASSLGWSDAYNEQFF
TGTGCCAGCAGCTTAGGATGGAGTGACGCCTACAATGAGCAGTTCTTC
>TRBV27|.|TRBJ2-7|.
CASRRGGINEQYF
TGTGCCAGCAGAAGAGGGGGTATCAACGAGCAGTACTTC
>TRBV11-2|few|TRBJ2-3|.
CASSLVGVAADTQYF
TGTGCCAGCAGCTTAGTGGGGGTAGCCGCAGATACGCAGTATTTT
>TRBV12-3/TRBV12-4|few|TRBJ1-1|.
CASSWFGRGLNTEAFF
TGTGCCAGCAGTTGGTTCGGTCGGGGGTTGAACACTGAAGCTTTCTTT
>TRBV18|.|TRBJ2-1|TRBD2
CASSLPLGWEGTYNEQFF
TGTGCCAGCTCACTTCCCCTAGGGTGGGAGGGCACCTACAATGAGCAGTTCTTC
>TRBV20-1|few|TRBJ2-2|.
CSARGWGPNTGELFF
TGCAGTGCTAGAGGATGGGGCCCGAACACCGGGGAGCTGTTTTTT
>TRBV28|few|TRBJ2-7|TRBD2
CASSSGLAGVREQYF
TGTGCCAGCAGCTCCGGACTAGCGGGAGTTCGGGAGCAGTACTTC
>TRBV15|few|TRBJ1-2|.
CATSSPFGDGYTF
TGTGCCACCAGCAGTCCTTTCGGTGATGGCTACACCTTC
>TRBV5-1|.|TRBJ2-7|.
CASSTGAENEQYF
TGCGCCAGCAGCACCGGCGCGGAAAACGAGCAGTACTTC
>TRBV15|.|TRBJ2-1|.
CATSREDSWSSYNEQFF
TGTGCCACCAGCAGGGAGGACTCTTGGAGCTCCTACAATGAGCAGTTCTTC
>TRBV21-1|.|TRBJ2-7|.
CASSKAGTVSTIYEQYF
TGTGCCAGCAGCAAAGCCGGGACAGTAAGTACGATCTACGAGCAGTACTTC
>TRBV6-1|few|TRBJ1-1|TRBD1
CASGQGANTEAFF
TGTGCCAGTGGGCAGGGGGCCAACACTGAAGCTTTCTTT
>TRBV5-1|many|TRBJ1-5|.
CASSLGQGVEDQPQHF
TGCGCCAGCAGCTTGGGGCAGGGAGTGGAGGATCAGCCCCAGCATTTT
>TRBV19|few|TRBJ1-5|.
CASSFRELNQPQHF
TGTGCCAGTTCGTTCAGGGAACTCAATCAGCCCCAGCATTTT
>TRBV11-2|.|TRBJ2-5|.
CASSLVRSQETQYF
TGTGCCAGCAGCTTAGTAAGATCACAAGAGACCCAGTACTTC
>TRBV20-1|few|TRBJ1-1|.
CSARAGHLGTEAFF
TGCAGTGCTAGGGCCGGACACCTGGGAACTGAAGCTTTCTTT
>TRBV5-1|few|TRBJ1-1|.
CASSSGARLDAEAFF
TGCGCCAGCAGCTCCGGGGCTCGACTTGACGCTGAAGCTTTCTTT
>TRBV5-1|.|TRBJ1-1|.
CASSLSGIAEAFF
TGCGCCAGCAGCTTGTCAGGTATCGCTGAAGCTTTCTTT
>TRBV5-1|few|TRBJ2-7|.
CASSLAENEQYF
TGCGCCAGCAGCTTGGCTGAGAACGAGCAGTACTTC
>TRBV24-1|.|TRBJ2-1|.
CATSDSRRTDSNEQFF
TGTGCCACCAGTGATTCTAGGAGGACCGATTCCAATGAGCAGTTCTTC
>TRBV29-1|few|TRBJ2-7|TRBD1
CSVVGDRDEQYF
TGCAGCGTTGTGGGGGACAGGGACGAGCAGTACTTC
>TRBV12-3/TRBV12-4|.|TRBJ2-7|.
CASSPGMRGRAYEQYF
TGTGCCAGCAGTCCCGGAATGAGAGGCCGAGCCTACGAGCAGTACTTC
>TRBV6-5|few|TRBJ2-2|.
CASSYKGPSTGELFF
TGTGCCAGCAGTTACAAGGGACCTAGCACCGGGGAGCTGTTTTTT
>TRBV29-1|few|TRBJ2-5|.
CSVPLAEETQYF
TGCAGCGTTCCTTTAGCGGAAGAGACCCAGTACTTC